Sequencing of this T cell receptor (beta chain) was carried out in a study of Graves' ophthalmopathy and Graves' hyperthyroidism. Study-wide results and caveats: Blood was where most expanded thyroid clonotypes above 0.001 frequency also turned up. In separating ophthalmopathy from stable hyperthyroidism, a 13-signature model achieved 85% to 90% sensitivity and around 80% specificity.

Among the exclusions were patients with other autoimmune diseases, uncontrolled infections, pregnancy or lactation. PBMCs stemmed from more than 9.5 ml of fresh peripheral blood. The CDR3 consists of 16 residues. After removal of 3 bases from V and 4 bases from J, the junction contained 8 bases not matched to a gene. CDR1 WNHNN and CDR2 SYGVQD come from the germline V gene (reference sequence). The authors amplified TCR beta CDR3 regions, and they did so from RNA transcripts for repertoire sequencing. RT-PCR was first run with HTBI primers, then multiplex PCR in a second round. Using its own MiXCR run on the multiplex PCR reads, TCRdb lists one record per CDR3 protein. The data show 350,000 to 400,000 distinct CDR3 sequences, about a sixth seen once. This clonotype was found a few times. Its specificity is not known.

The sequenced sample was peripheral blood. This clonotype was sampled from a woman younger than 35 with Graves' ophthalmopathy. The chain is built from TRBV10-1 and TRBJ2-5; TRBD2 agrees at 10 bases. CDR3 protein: CASSDGLLAGRETQYF. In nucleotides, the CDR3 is TGCGCCAGCAGTGATGGTTTACTAGCGGGGAGAGAGACCCAGTACTTC.